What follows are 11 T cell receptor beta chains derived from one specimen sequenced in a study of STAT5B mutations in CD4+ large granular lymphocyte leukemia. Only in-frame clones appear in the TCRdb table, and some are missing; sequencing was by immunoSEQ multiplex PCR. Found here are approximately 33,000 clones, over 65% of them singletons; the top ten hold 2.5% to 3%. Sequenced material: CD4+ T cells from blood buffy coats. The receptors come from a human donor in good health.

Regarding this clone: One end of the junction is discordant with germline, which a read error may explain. The CDR3 loop is CASSTRTGGLFF. Written as DNA, the CDR3 is TGTGCCAGCAGCACTCGGACAGGGGGGCTGTTTTTT. This chain joins TRBV7-8 and TRBJ2-2; 10 positions agree with TRBD1. The germline CDR1 and CDR2 sequences are SGHVS and FQNEAQ. This CDR3 has 12 residues. The variable domain in full, completed from reference TRBV7-8 and TRBJ2-2, reads GAGVSQSPRYKVAKRGQDVALRCDPISGHVSLFWYQQALGQGPEFLTYFQNEAQLDKSGLPSDRFFAERPEGSVSTLKIQRTQQEDSAVYLCASSTRTGGLFFGEGSRLTVL.

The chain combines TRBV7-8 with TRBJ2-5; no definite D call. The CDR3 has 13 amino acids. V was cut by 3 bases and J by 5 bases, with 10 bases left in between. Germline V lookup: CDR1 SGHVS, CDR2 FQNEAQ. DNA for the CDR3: TGTGCCAGCAGCTTGTTCGGCCCCGAGACCCAGTACTTC. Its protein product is CASSLFGPETQYF.

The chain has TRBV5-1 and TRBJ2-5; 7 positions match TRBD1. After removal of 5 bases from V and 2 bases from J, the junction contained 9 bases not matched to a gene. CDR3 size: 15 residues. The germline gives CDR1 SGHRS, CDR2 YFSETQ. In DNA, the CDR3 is TGCGCCAGCAGGCCCCTTCCGGGACAGCAAGAGACCCAGTACTTC. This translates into CASRPLPGQQETQYF.

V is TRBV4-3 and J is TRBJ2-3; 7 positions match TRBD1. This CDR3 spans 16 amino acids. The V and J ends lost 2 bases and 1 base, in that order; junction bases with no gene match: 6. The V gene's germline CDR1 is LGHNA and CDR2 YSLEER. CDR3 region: CASSQNQGVGTDTQYF. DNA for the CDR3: TGCGCCAGCAGCCAAAATCAGGGGGTAGGCACAGATACGCAGTATTTT.

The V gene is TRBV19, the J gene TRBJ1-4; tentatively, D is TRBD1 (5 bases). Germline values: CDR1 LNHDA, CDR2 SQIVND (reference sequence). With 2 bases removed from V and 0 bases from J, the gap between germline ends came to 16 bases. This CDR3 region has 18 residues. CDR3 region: CASSISPDKLPTNEKLFF. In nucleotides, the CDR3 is TGTGCCAGTAGTATAAGTCCGGACAAACTACCAACTAATGAAAAACTGTTTTTT.

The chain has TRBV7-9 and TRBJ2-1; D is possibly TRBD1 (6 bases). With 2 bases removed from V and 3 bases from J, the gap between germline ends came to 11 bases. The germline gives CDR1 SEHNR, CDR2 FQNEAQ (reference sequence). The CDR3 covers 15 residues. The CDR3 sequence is CASSLRQGLYNEQFF. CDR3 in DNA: TGTGCCAGCAGCTTACGGCAGGGGCTCTACAATGAGCAGTTCTTC. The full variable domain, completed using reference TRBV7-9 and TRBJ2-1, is DTGVSQNPRHKITKRGQNVTFRCDPISEHNRLYWYRQTLGQGPEFLTYFQNEAQLEKSRLLSDRFSAERPKGSFSTLEIQRTEQGDSAMYLCASSLRQGLYNEQFFGPGTRLTVL.

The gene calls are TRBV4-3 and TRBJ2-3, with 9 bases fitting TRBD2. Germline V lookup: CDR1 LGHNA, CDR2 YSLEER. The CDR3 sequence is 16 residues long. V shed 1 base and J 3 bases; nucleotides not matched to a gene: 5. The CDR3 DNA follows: TGCGCCAGCAGCCAAGGTAGCGGGGGTCGTACAGATACGCAGTATTTT. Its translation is CASSQGSGGRTDTQYF.

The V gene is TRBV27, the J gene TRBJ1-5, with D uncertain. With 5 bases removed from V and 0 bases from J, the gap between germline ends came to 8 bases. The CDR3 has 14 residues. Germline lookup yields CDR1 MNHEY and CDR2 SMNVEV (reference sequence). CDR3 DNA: TGTGCCAGCAGTCCCTTTTATAGCAATCAGCCCCAGCATTTT. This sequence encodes CASSPFYSNQPQHF.

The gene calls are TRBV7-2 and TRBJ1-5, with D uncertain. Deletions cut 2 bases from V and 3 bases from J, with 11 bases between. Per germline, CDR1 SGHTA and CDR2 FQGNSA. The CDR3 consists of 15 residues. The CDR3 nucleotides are TGTGCCAGCAGCTTATCCCATACAACCAATCAGCCCCAGCATTTT. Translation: CASSLSHTTNQPQHF.

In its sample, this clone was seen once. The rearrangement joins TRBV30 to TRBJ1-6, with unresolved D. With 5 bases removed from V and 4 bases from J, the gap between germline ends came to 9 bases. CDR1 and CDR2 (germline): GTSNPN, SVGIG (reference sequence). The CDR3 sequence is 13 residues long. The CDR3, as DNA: TGTGCCTGGGCCGGGGAATATAATTCACCCCTCCACTTT. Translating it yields CAWAGEYNSPLHF. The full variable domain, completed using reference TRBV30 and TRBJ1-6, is SQTIHQWPATLVQPVGSPLSLECTVEGTSNPNLYWYRQAAGRGLQLLFYSVGIGQISSEVPQNLSASRPQDRQFILSSKKLLLSDSGFYLCAWAGEYNSPLHFGNGTRLTVT.

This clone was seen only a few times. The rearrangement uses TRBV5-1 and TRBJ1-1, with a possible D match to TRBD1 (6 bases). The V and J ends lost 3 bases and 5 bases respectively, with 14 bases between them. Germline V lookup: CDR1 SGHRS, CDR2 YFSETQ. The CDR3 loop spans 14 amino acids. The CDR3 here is CASSSAGTLTEAFF. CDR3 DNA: TGCGCCAGCAGCTCCGCCGGGACACTGACTGAAGCTTTCTTT.